One and the same sample provided the 26 T cell receptor beta chains below, sequenced in a study of OX40 agonist ivuxolimab in advanced cancers. The table came from immunoSEQ multiplex PCR; TCRdb's copy has only in-frame clones and leaves some out. The sample includes about 55,000 clones, roughly 90% of them seen just once. This specimen consisted of CD4+ or CD8+ T cells sorted from blood, obtained in a trial of the OX40 agonist ivuxolimab. Source of these receptors: an adult with an advanced solid tumor such as melanoma, head and neck, liver or kidney cancer.

The chain combines TRBV7-8 with TRBJ2-1, with D tentatively TRBD2 (6 bases). V gave up 5 bases and J gave up 7 bases, with 27 bases separating them. The CDR3 runs to 18 residues. The germline CDR1 and CDR2 sequences are SGHVS and FQNEAQ. Here the CDR3 reads CASSAGRGIYGRGNEQFF. The CDR3 bases are TGTGCCAGCAGCGCAGGAAGAGGGATATACGGGAGAGGAAATGAGCAGTTCTTC.

The chain joins TRBV21-1 to TRBJ2-3; the table's D call, TRBD2, was not checked against the DNA. TRBV21-1 corresponds to a pseudogene. The CDR3 runs to 16 residues. The CDR3 spells CASSKVLAGVTDTQYF. In DNA form, the CDR3 reads TGTGCCAGCAGCAAAGTTCTAGCGGGAGTGACAGATACGCAGTATTTT.

The V and J genes are TRBV28 and TRBJ2-7; maybe TRBD1 (5 bases). Germline lookup yields CDR1 MDHEN and CDR2 SYDVKM. This CDR3 has 12 residues. Trimming took off 4 bases at V and 1 base at J, with 5 bases between the two ends. The CDR3 sequence: CASSSGSYEQYF. The DNA for the CDR3 is TGTGCCAGCAGTTCAGGGTCCTACGAGCAGTACTTC.

The V call is TRBV2, the J call TRBJ1-1; possibly TRBD1 for D (5 bases). V dropped 4 bases and J dropped 7 bases, with 13 bases sitting between them. The CDR3 runs 13 residues. Germline V gene sequence: CDR1 SNHLY, CDR2 FYNNEI. The CDR3 region has the DNA TGTGCCAGCAGTGTCATGCAGGGTGGTGAAGCTTTCTTT. It translates to CASSVMQGGEAFF. Complete variable domain (other parts from reference TRBV2 and TRBJ1-1): EPEVTQTPSHQVTQMGQEVILRCVPISNHLYFYWYRQILGQKVEFLVSFYNNEISEKSEIFDDQFSVERPDGSNFTLKIRSTKLEDSAMYFCASSVMQGGEAFFGQGTRLTVV.

J is TRBJ2-1 and V is TRBV4-2, with 7 positions matching TRBD2. V dropped 0 bases and J dropped 7; count of bases not matched to a gene: 12. Germline-derived CDR1 and CDR2 are LGHNA and YNFKEQ. The CDR3 extends over 17 amino acids. The CDR3 nucleotides read TGTGCCAGCAGCCAAGATGGGGGGGGAGGTCCCCTAAATGAGCAGTTCTTC. Translation: CASSQDGGGGPLNEQFF.

The rearrangement links TRBV7-2 to TRBJ2-5; 9 bases match TRBD2. J was trimmed by 4 bases and V by 3 bases; bases with no gene match: 0. Germline CDR1 reads SGHTA; CDR2 reads FQGNSA. The CDR3 is 13 residues long. Here the CDR3 DNA reads TGTGCCAGCAGCTTTAGCGGGAGAGAGACCCAGTACTTC. It translates to CASSFSGRETQYF. Using reference TRBV7-2 and TRBJ2-5 for the parts outside the CDR3, the full variable domain is GAGVSQSPSNKVTEKGKDVELRCDPISGHTALYWYRQSLGQGLEFLIYFQGNSAPDKSGLPSDRFSAERTGGSVSTLTIQRTQQEDSAVYLCASSFSGRETQYFGPGTRLLVL.

The rearrangement joins TRBV11-2 to TRBJ2-7, with no clear D. Germline V gene lookup returns CDR1 SGHAT and CDR2 FQNNGV. The V gene lost 1 base and the J gene lost 2 bases, with 6 bases spanning the gap. The CDR3 is made up of 13 amino acids. CDR3 sequence: CASSLGAAYEQYF. In DNA form, the CDR3 reads TGTGCCAGCAGCTTAGGGGCAGCCTACGAGCAGTACTTC.

The chain joins TRBV20-1 to TRBJ1-1; D is unclear. The germline CDR1 and CDR2 sequences are DFQATT and SNEGSKA (reference sequence). CDR3 size: 10 residues. V lost 5 bases to trimming and J lost 1 base, with 2 bases between them. CDR3 in amino acids: CSAQNTEAFF. The CDR3 DNA reads as TGCAGTGCTCAGAACACTGAAGCTTTCTTT.

The chain couples TRBV5-4 to TRBJ2-1, with 10 bases fitting TRBD2. The V gene end was trimmed by 3 bases and the J gene end by 6 bases; junction bases not matched to a gene: 9. Germline CDR1 SGHNT, CDR2 YYREEE (reference sequence). The CDR3 length is 16 residues. CDR3 amino acids: CASSSSLAGALNEQFF. The CDR3 DNA reads as TGTGCCAGCAGCTCAAGCCTAGCGGGAGCCCTCAATGAGCAGTTCTTC. Complete variable domain (other parts from reference TRBV5-4 and TRBJ2-1): ETGVTQSPTHLIKTRGQQVTLRCSSQSGHNTVSWYQQALGQGPQFIFQYYREEENGRGNFPPRFSGLQFPNYSSELNVNALELDDSALYLCASSSSLAGALNEQFFGPGTRLTVL.

The chain combines TRBV5-4 with TRBJ1-5, with TRBD1 as a possible D gene (5 bases). Germline values: CDR1 SGHNT, CDR2 YYREEE (reference sequence). The CDR3 is 15 amino acids. V lost 0 bases, J lost 7 bases, and 14 bases lay in between. The CDR3 coding sequence is TGTGCCAGCAGCTTGGATCAGGGAAAGGGACAGCCCCAGCATTTT. Its protein is CASSLDQGKGQPQHF.

In nucleotides, the CDR3 is TGTGCCAGCAGCGATTACGGACAGGGAGGCTATGGCTACACCTTC. Translation gives CASSDYGQGGYGYTF. The rearrangement uses TRBV21-1 and TRBJ1-2; the table assigns TRBD1, which was not confirmed against the DNA. TRBV21-1 constitutes a pseudogene. The CDR3 extends over 15 amino acids.

This clone was detected only once. J is TRBJ1-1 and V is TRBV18; D uncertain. Per the germline V gene, CDR1 is KGHSH and CDR2 is LQKENI. This CDR3 spans 15 amino acids. V was pared by 1 base and J by 3 bases, with 12 bases between. Here the CDR3 reads CASSPLAGPDTEAFF. CDR3 DNA: TGTGCCAGCTCACCACTGGCAGGCCCGGACACTGAAGCTTTCTTT.

The rearrangement uses TRBV4-1 and TRBJ2-5; either TRBD1 or TRBD2 may fit D (5 bases each). With the DNA end fitting TRBJ2-7 better, the J assignment may be wrong. The CDR3 loop spans 14 amino acids. The germline V gene has CDR1 MGHRA and CDR2 YSYEKL. The CDR3 reads CASSQAGGPYEQYF. In DNA, the CDR3 is TGCGCCAGCAGCCAAGCTGGGGGACCCTACGAGCAGTACTTC.

The count of this clone is one. The rearrangement links TRBV5-8 to TRBJ2-1; 11 nucleotides align to TRBD1. CDR3 length equals 16 residues. Trimming at V came to 3 bases and at J to 8 bases, leaving 10 bases not matched to a gene. The germline CDR1 and CDR2 sequences are SGHTS and YDEGEE. The DNA of the CDR3 is TGTGCCAGCAGCTCCTGGACAGGGGGCGCGACCCATGAGCAGTTCTTC. Residues: CASSSWTGGATHEQFF. The whole variable domain, remainder taken from reference TRBV5-8 and TRBJ2-1, is EAGVTQSPTHLIKTRGQQATLRCSPISGHTSVYWYQQALGLGLQFLLWYDEGEERNRGNFPPRFSGRQFPNYSSELNVNALELEDSALYLCASSSWTGGATHEQFFGPGTRLTVL.

On this clone: Lacking the conserved final phenylalanine or tryptophan, this CDR3 likely reflects a read error. The DNA is left out, because the CDR3 cannot be placed on it with certainty; the CDR3 is given as TCRdb lists it. The rearrangement uses TRBV6-4 and TRBJ1-5. Per the germline V gene, CDR1 is MRHNA and CDR2 is SNTAGT. The CDR3 length is 10 residues, termini included. The CDR3 spells CASMGTTDPK.

The chain is built from TRBV27 and TRBJ1-5; D may be TRBD1 (6 bases). This CDR3 is 14 amino acids long. V was trimmed by 3 bases and J by 6 bases, leaving 12 bases between them. Germline CDR1 MNHEY, CDR2 SMNVEV (reference sequence). The CDR3 loop reads CASSLGGGGQPQHF. The CDR3 bases are TGTGCCAGCAGTTTGGGAGGGGGGGGTCAGCCCCAGCATTTT.

V and J are TRBV5-1 and TRBJ1-1; 9 bases agree with TRBD1. Germline CDR1 SGHRS, CDR2 YFSETQ. This CDR3 region has 15 residues. Trimming removed 0 bases from V and 1 base from J; junction bases left unmatched: 1. The CDR3 sequence is CASSLEGQGNTEAFF. The CDR3 DNA reads TGCGCCAGCAGCTTGGAGGGACAGGGGAACACTGAAGCTTTCTTT.

This chain joins TRBV10-3 and TRBJ2-1, with unresolved D. V lost 8 bases, J lost 2 bases, and 10 bases lay in between. Germline V gene lookup returns CDR1 ENHRY and CDR2 SYGVKD. CDR3 size: 13 residues. CDR3 DNA: TGTGCCATCGCAGGACCTCCCTACAATGAGCAGTTCTTC. This encodes CAIAGPPYNEQFF.

This chain joins TRBV27 and TRBJ2-3; 13 nucleotides match TRBD2. J was trimmed by 6 bases and V by 7 bases; bases with no gene match: 10. Germline V CDR1 and CDR2: MNHEY, SMNVEV (reference sequence). The CDR3 has 16 amino acids. In DNA form, the CDR3 reads TGTGCCAGCACGTCACTAGCGGGAGGGCCAGCCGATACGCAGTATTTT. Translation: CASTSLAGGPADTQYF.

The table lists this clone with a few counts. This chain uses TRBV28 with TRBJ2-3; 10 positions agree with TRBD1. V trimming: 5 bases; J trimming: 2 bases; junction bases outside the gene matches: 4. The CDR3 spans 15 residues. Germline V CDR1 and CDR2: MDHEN, SYDVKM. The CDR3 reads CASSPRQGATDTQYF. CDR3 sequence (DNA): TGTGCCAGCAGTCCTCGACAGGGGGCCACAGATACGCAGTATTTT. Variable domain in full (rest from reference TRBV28 and TRBJ2-3): DVKVTQSSRYLVKRTGEKVFLECVQDMDHENMFWYRQDPGLGLRLIYFSYDVKMKEKGDIPEGYSVSREKKERFSLILESASTNQTSMYLCASSPRQGATDTQYFGPGTRLTVL.

This chain joins TRBV9 and TRBJ2-5; TRBD1 or TRBD2 may be the D gene (6 bases each). Per the germline V gene, CDR1 is SGDLS and CDR2 is YYNGEE. Trimming cost V 1 base and J 9 bases, with 13 bases left between them. The CDR3 totals 13 residues. The CDR3 here is CASSVTGAGAQYF. The CDR3 DNA follows: TGTGCCAGCAGCGTAACGGGGGCCGGGGCCCAGTACTTC.

The chain employs TRBV11-2 and TRBJ2-3, with TRBD2 as a possible D gene (6 bases). Looked up from germline, CDR1 is SGHAT and CDR2 is FQNNGV. The V and J ends lost 4 bases and 6 bases respectively, with 26 bases between them. CDR3 size: 18 residues. The CDR3, as DNA: TGTGCCAGCAGCTCCCGGAGGGAGAGATCCCTATGGGCTGATACGCAGTATTTT. It specifies CASSSRRERSLWADTQYF.

V usage is TRBV28 and J usage is TRBJ2-7; possibly TRBD1 for D (6 bases). CDR3 size: 13 residues. Trimming stripped 3 bases from V and 6 bases from J, with 12 bases between. Germline assignment: CDR1 MDHEN and CDR2 SYDVKM. CDR3 nucleotide sequence: TGTGCCAGCAGTTTCAGACCAGGGGTCGAGCAGTACTTC. Amino acids: CASSFRPGVEQYF.

CDR3 sequence: CASSQGEQYF. CDR3 DNA sequence: TGTGCCAGCAGCCAGGGTGAGCAGTACTTC. The rearrangement uses TRBV28 and TRBJ2-7; possible D gene TRBD1, 5 bases. Looked up from germline, CDR1 is MDHEN and CDR2 is SYDVKM. This CDR3 is built from 10 residues. V lost 6 bases and J 7 bases, leaving 7 bases between the germline ends.

The CDR3 is CASSYFAGVQYNEQFF. The CDR3, as DNA: TGTGCCAGCAGCTATTTCGCGGGAGTACAATACAATGAGCAGTTCTTC. The genes are TRBV7-8 and TRBJ2-1; 7 nucleotides align to TRBD2. Germline V lookup: CDR1 SGHVS, CDR2 FQNEAQ. V shed 4 bases, J shed 4 bases, and the junction held 10 bases outside the gene matches. CDR3 length: 16 amino acids.

This clone occurred once. The V and J genes are TRBV11-2 and TRBJ2-5, with a tentative D call TRBD2 (6 bases). CDR1 is SGHAT and CDR2 is FQNNGV in the germline V gene. CDR3 length: 14 residues. Trimming took 3 bases from V and 3 from J, leaving 11 bases between them. CDR3 amino acids: CASSLRLVEETQYF. CDR3 nucleotide sequence: TGTGCCAGCAGCTTGAGACTAGTCGAAGAGACCCAGTACTTC.